A selection of T cell receptor beta chains follows, all from one sample in a study of T cells expressing NK-cell markers. TCRdb reanalyzed the 5' RACE reads and collapses them to one entry per CDR3 protein, without DNA. Its clone listing holds more than 400,000 distinct CDR3 sequences. The sequenced sample consisted of blood T cells: a sorted CD56 or NKG2C T cell subset, CD4+ or CD8+ T cells, or bulk PBMC T cells (not recorded which). Receptor source: a woman between 18 and 69 years old in good health. Each CDR3 is given with its conserved first and last residue.

cdr3_aa j_call v_call
CASSVWDGSNTGELFF TRBJ2-2 TRBV9
CSARDSREGYTF TRBJ1-2 TRBV20-1
CASSSLAGGGEQYF TRBJ2-7 TRBV7-2
CASSPRLAGDYNEQFF TRBJ2-1 TRBV5-1
CAIGPVSSTDTQYF TRBJ2-3 TRBV5-8
CASSLKDTPGAFF TRBJ1-1 TRBV7-2
CASSLWVSGGEQFF TRBJ2-1 TRBV5-6
CASSLDGRNQPQHF TRBJ1-5 TRBV5-1
CASSYGTSNTYNEQFF TRBJ2-1 TRBV7-9
CASSVRGSTDTQYF TRBJ2-3 TRBV9
CASSIEETQYF TRBJ2-5 TRBV7-9
CATSDTTGRDTGELFF TRBJ2-2 TRBV24-1
CASTLGGANVLTF TRBJ2-6 TRBV19
CASSNPAGGSGNTIYF TRBJ1-3 TRBV25-1
CASSPSTSRDTQYF TRBJ2-3 TRBV4-3
CASSWRESSYEQYF TRBJ2-7 TRBV5-5
CASTRPLEANYGYTF TRBJ1-2 TRBV4-1
CSLRVTSGRNYNEQFF TRBJ2-1 TRBV29-1